This T cell receptor beta chain derives from a study of T cells in Graves' hyperthyroidism and ophthalmopathy. Study-level background: It was at initial diagnosis, before any treatment, that peripheral blood was collected. Points from the study as a whole: A model of 13 V-J features distinguished ophthalmopathy from stable hyperthyroidism.

Exclusion of patients followed from uncontrolled infection, other autoimmune disease, pregnancy or lactation. The source material, RNA transcripts, was used to amplify TCR beta CDR3 regions. Primed by the HTBI set, a first-round RT-PCR was run on the TCR CDR3. MiXCR, run by TCRdb on the multiplex PCR reads, gives a single entry per CDR3 protein. The data hold about 400,000 distinct CDR3 sequences, with less than 20% observed a single time. This clonotype was observed a few times. As yet, its antigen is unknown. In germline, CDR1 is SQVTM, CDR2 ANQGSEA. The CDR3 covers 14 residues. V lost 6 bases to trimming and J lost 4 bases; unmatched junction nucleotides: 10.

The J gene is TRBJ1-2, the V gene TRBV29-1, with 8 bases aligning to TRBD1. Sequenced material: blood. This sequence originates from a woman aged 18-29 years with Graves' hyperthyroidism that later progressed to Graves' ophthalmopathy. The CDR3 loop reads CSVTVRQGSYGYTF. The DNA of the CDR3 is TGCAGCGTGACCGTGAGACAGGGGAGCTATGGCTACACCTTC.